This T cell receptor (beta chain) stems from a study of graft-versus-host responses after intestinal transplantation (dated by TCRdb to 2020 to 2022). Context from the whole study: Multivisceral, liver-intestinal, or isolated intestinal transplants were received by the recipients. All recipients received anti-thymocyte globulin induction followed by maintenance tacrolimus and steroids for approximately 3 years. After intestinal transplantation, graft-versus-host and host-versus-graft alloreactive T cell clones in the graft, circulation and bone marrow were tracked using bulk TCR-beta CDR3 sequencing. To identify alloreactive clones, pre-transplant mixed lymphocyte reaction products were sequenced and then compared with unstimulated pre-transplant donor and recipient T cells. A cohort of approximately 24 intestinal transplant recipients, including one retransplant, was enrolled, and 3 patients lacking pretransplant specimens were excluded. Donor T cell macrochimerism was defined as a peak of at least 4% donor T cells among recipient peripheral blood mononuclear cells. Rather than going through the commercial service, samples from a few later patients were sequenced in-house on an Illumina MiSeq and processed with MiXCR.

Clipping removes 0 bases from V and 9 bases from J, with 6 as the unmatched junction base count. For CDR1 and CDR2, the germline V gene lists MGHRA and YSYEKL. The CDR3 spans 14 residues, from the cysteine through the phenylalanine. Only CDR3 DNA is held: 42 bases, read in frame from base 1. Summary of the overall study and its limitations: Conclusions were limited by the relatively low number and heterogeneity of intestinal transplant patients. Early after transplant, peak levels of circulating GvH clones were associated with declines in HvG clones. In patients with donor T cell macrochimerism, the allografts had high GvH to HvG T cell clonal ratios. GvH clones were detected in recipient bone marrow, and some of these GvH clones were observed earlier in ileal mucosa or blood, consistent with an intestinal mucosal origin.

Points on this clone: It lacks a known antigen. Base qualities were left out, and no much larger clone turns up one base away.

Dithiothreitol, EDTA incubations and collagenase D digestion were used to isolate intraepithelial and lamina propria lymphocytes from graft specimens. Bulk TCR-beta sequencing was performed on serial intestinal graft biopsy specimens collected as late as 600 days after transplant. The method behind the library was the immunoSEQ multiplex PCR assay. For most patients, genomic DNA was subjected to high-throughput TCR-beta CDR3 sequencing by Adaptive Biotechnologies. As for how the authors treated the data: TCR sequencing data were retrieved from Adaptive's ImmunoSEQ software for more than 15 patients, whereas three other patients were processed with MiXCR and VDJtools. Because the origin of CDR3 nucleotide sequences shared between donor and recipient could not be assigned, those sequences were removed. At least 2-fold expansion over unstimulated cells and a minimum CFSE-low frequency of 0.002% (template counts) or 0.001% (read counts) were required for clones to be classified as alloreactive. Mappable clones were those detected in sequenced pre-transplant spleen, lymph node, or MLR CFSE-low populations of the donor or recipient. The cumulative frequency of alloreactive clones was calculated as a percentage of all sequences, weighted by copy number. Entries here come from immuneACCESS through TCRdb and include only in-frame sequences with V and J called. Some clones fail to appear in such tables; in the studies checked, an unresolved V gene covers under half of the shortfall, and the cause of the remainder is unknown. V and J calls and clone size come straight from that table; D and trimming were deduced from the DNA. Counted in this sample were 12,000 to 15,000 clones; 77% of them appeared once. In total, the top ten clones hold 3% to 4% of the sample.

The receptor was derived from a human patient who received an intestinal transplant, so some T cells may come from the graft donor. The specimen was ileum tissue, collected 26 to 27 days after intestinal transplant. The chain was built from TRBV4-1 and TRBJ1-1, with 8 bases matching TRBD1. This receptor carries the CDR3 CASSQDLGQGKAFF. The DNA is as follows: TGCGCCAGCAGCCAAGATCTTGGACAGGGAAAAGCTTTCTTT.